This entry lists 32 T cell receptor beta chains sequenced from one sample in a study of blood T cell repertoires in COVID-19. Using immunoSEQ multiplex PCR, the repertoire was profiled, and TCRdb retains in-frame clones only, with some absent. This repertoire shows some 55,000 clones, 90% to 95% found once; its top ten account for around 3%. Sample: peripheral blood. Receptors originate from a human donor in a cohort sampled during active COVID-19.

The J gene is TRBJ2-7, the V gene TRBV28; TRBD2 aligns across 7 bases. Germline V lookup: CDR1 MDHEN, CDR2 SYDVKM. V was pared by 2 bases and J by 5 bases, with 15 bases of the junction left unmatched. CDR3 length: 17 amino acids. This CDR3 is CASSLIWVGREGHEQYF. Written as DNA, the CDR3 is TGTGCCAGCAGTTTAATTTGGGTTGGCAGGGAGGGACACGAGCAGTACTTC.

The chain carries TRBV6-4 and TRBJ1-1; D possibly corresponds to TRBD1 (5 bases). V lost 6 bases, J lost 1 base, and 12 bases lay in between. Per the germline V gene, CDR1 is MRHNA and CDR2 is SNTAGT. The CDR3 is 14 amino acids. This CDR3 reads CASRPTGRNTEAFF. The CDR3 region has the DNA TGTGCCAGCAGACCAACAGGAAGGAACACTGAAGCTTTCTTT.

This chain joins TRBV7-9 and TRBJ2-1, with 11 bases fitting TRBD2. The length of the CDR3 is 16 residues. The trim removed 2 bases at V and 8 bases at J, leaving 8 bases unmatched. From germline, CDR1 is SEHNR and CDR2 FQNEAQ (reference sequence). The CDR3 loop is CASSLNPGLAVDEQFF. The CDR3 nucleotides are TGTGCCAGCAGCTTAAATCCGGGACTAGCGGTAGATGAGCAGTTCTTC.

The rearrangement joins TRBV2 to TRBJ1-5, with D perhaps matching TRBD1 (5 bases). V was trimmed by 4 bases and J by 6 bases, leaving 10 bases between them. The CDR3 length is 13 residues. Germline-derived CDR1 and CDR2 are SNHLY and FYNNEI. DNA of the CDR3: TGTGCCAGCAGTGGGGGTAGGGGTCAGCCCCAGCATTTT. It translates to CASSGGRGQPQHF.

The chain links TRBV27 to TRBJ1-1; TRBD1 might be the D (6 bases). CDR3 length: 14 residues. Looked up from germline, CDR1 is MNHEY and CDR2 is SMNVEV (reference sequence). Trimming left V 2 bases short and J 1 base short, with 8 bases between. The CDR3 protein is CASSLNRANTEAFF. In nucleotides, the CDR3 is TGTGCCAGCAGTTTAAACAGGGCGAACACTGAAGCTTTCTTT.

The gene calls are TRBV5-8 and TRBJ2-5, with D tentatively TRBD1 (5 bases). V was clipped by 4 bases and J by 3 bases, with 16 bases between them. Germline V gene data show CDR1 as SGHTS and CDR2 as YDEGEE. The CDR3 totals 15 residues. The CDR3 loop is CASSRELVREETQYF. The CDR3, as DNA: TGTGCCAGCAGCCGCGAATTGGTCAGGGAAGAGACCCAGTACTTC.

CDR3 sequence reads: CASSLRERLTYEQYF. The CDR3 nucleotides read TGTGCCAGCAGCTTACGAGAAAGACTAACCTACGAGCAGTACTTC. The rearrangement joins TRBV7-9 to TRBJ2-7; possible D gene TRBD2, 5 bases. The CDR3 covers 15 residues. The germline CDR1 and CDR2 sequences are SEHNR and FQNEAQ (reference sequence). Trimming left V 2 bases short and J 2 bases short, with 13 bases between.

The J gene is TRBJ2-5, the V gene TRBV29-1; TRBD2 might be the D (6 bases). CDR1 and CDR2 (germline): SQVTM, ANQGSEA. There are 13 residues in the CDR3. V was clipped by 5 bases and J by 8 bases, with 18 bases between them. CDR3 loop: CSVLLAAVGTQYF. In nucleotides, the CDR3 is TGCAGCGTTCTACTAGCCGCCGTGGGTACCCAGTACTTC.

The chain uses TRBV6-5 and TRBJ2-1; no clear D gene. This CDR3 region has 13 residues. V lost 7 bases to trimming and J lost 0 bases, with 7 bases between them. The germline CDR1 and CDR2 sequences are MNHEY and SVGAGI. CDR3 nucleotides: TGTGCCAGCATGCCCGGCTCCTACAATGAGCAGTTCTTC. Its protein product is CASMPGSYNEQFF.

This clone was found a few times. This chain connects TRBV6-1 to TRBJ2-7; TRBD1 matches at 7 bases. CDR1 MNHNS and CDR2 SASEGT come from the germline V gene. J was trimmed by 6 bases and V by 3 bases; bases with no gene match: 11. The CDR3 length is 15 residues. In nucleotides, the CDR3 is TGTGCCAGCAGTGAGCCCGACAGGGAAAGTTCCGAGCAGTACTTC. This sequence encodes CASSEPDRESSEQYF.

The chain couples TRBV28 to TRBJ2-5; D might be TRBD1 (6 bases). The V gene lost 8 bases and the J gene lost 5 bases, with 15 bases spanning the gap. The germline gives CDR1 MDHEN, CDR2 SYDVKM. CDR3 length: 13 amino acids. The CDR3 DNA reads TGTGCCAGCCAAGGACAGATCACGGAGACCCAGTACTTC. Residues: CASQGQITETQYF.

This chain uses TRBV3-1 (or the pseudogene TRBV3-2) with TRBJ2-3, with D possibly TRBD1 on 6 matching bases. V lost 5 bases, J lost 3 bases, and 6 bases lay in between. This CDR3 has 12 amino acids. Germline-derived CDR1 and CDR2 are LGHDT and YNNKEL (reference sequence). The CDR3 sequence: CASSGQTDTQYF. CDR3 sequence (DNA): TGTGCCAGCAGCGGACAGACAGATACGCAGTATTTT.

The chain uses TRBV5-4 and TRBJ1-2; D call uncertain. The V gene's germline CDR1 is SGHNT and CDR2 YYREEE (reference sequence). The CDR3 loop spans 15 amino acids. Trimming stripped 4 bases from V and 4 bases from J, with 17 bases between. DNA for the CDR3: TGTGCCAGCAGCCACCTGACTGACTCAATCTATGGCTACACCTTC. Its translation: CASSHLTDSIYGYTF.

V is TRBV28 and J is TRBJ1-1; 7 nucleotides agree with TRBD1. Germline V lookup: CDR1 MDHEN, CDR2 SYDVKM. The CDR3 is 14 residues long. Unmatched junction bases numbered 3, after V lost 4 bases and J lost 1 base. The CDR3 is CASSSGQQNTEAFF. CDR3 DNA sequence: TGTGCCAGCAGTTCGGGACAGCAGAACACTGAAGCTTTCTTT.

The V gene is TRBV19, the J gene TRBJ1-4, with D perhaps TRBD1 (6 bases). This CDR3 comprises 13 residues. The V end was cut by 5 bases, the J end by 8 bases, with 12 bases between. The V gene's germline CDR1 is LNHDA and CDR2 SQIVND (reference sequence). As DNA, the CDR3 is TGTGCCAGTAGTTTGGCAGGGGCCGAAAAACTGTTTTTT. Amino acid sequence: CASSLAGAEKLFF.

V gene TRBV12-3 or TRBV12-4 combines with J gene TRBJ2-7; TRBD2 aligns across 7 bases. CDR3 length: 13 residues. Unmatched junction bases numbered 9, after V lost 6 bases and J lost 7 bases. The DNA of the CDR3 is TGTGCCAGCAGATGGGACTACCCGGGGGAGCAGTACTTC. Its protein product is CASRWDYPGEQYF.

The rearrangement joins TRBV4-3 to TRBJ1-2, with D tentatively TRBD1 (6 bases). Germline CDR1 reads LGHNA; CDR2 reads YSLEER. The germline V and J ends were trimmed by 1 base and 4 bases, with 13 bases remaining between them. This CDR3 has 15 residues. Here the CDR3 reads CASSQARGGRYGYTF. CDR3 DNA sequence: TGCGCCAGCAGCCAAGCCAGGGGCGGTCGCTATGGCTACACCTTC.

The rearrangement joins TRBV9 to TRBJ2-2, with a weak D call TRBD2 (6 bases). In germline, CDR1 is SGDLS, CDR2 YYNGEE. Trimming took off 4 bases at V and 6 bases at J, with 13 bases between the two ends. The CDR3 has 14 amino acids. The CDR3 sequence: CASSPVTSAGELFF. The DNA of the CDR3 is TGTGCCAGCAGCCCGGTGACTAGTGCCGGGGAGCTGTTTTTT. Looking up the rest from reference TRBV9 and TRBJ2-2 gives the full variable domain: DSGVTQTPKHLITATGQRVTLRCSPRSGDLSVYWYQQSLDQGLQFLIQYYNGEERAKGNILERFSAQQFPDLHSELNLSSLELGDSALYFCASSPVTSAGELFFGEGSRLTVL.

The V call is TRBV19, the J call TRBJ1-5; 7 bases agree with TRBD1. The CDR3 extends over 15 amino acids. J lost 1 base, V lost 3 bases, and 3 bases had no gene match. In germline, CDR1 is LNHDA, CDR2 SQIVND (reference sequence). The DNA for the CDR3 is TGTGCCAGTAGTATGGGACAGAAAAGCAATCAGCCCCAGCATTTT. Its translation is CASSMGQKSNQPQHF.

The chain joins TRBV3-1 (or the pseudogene TRBV3-2) to TRBJ1-6, with 7 bases matching TRBD1. This CDR3 region has 13 residues. Looked up from germline, CDR1 is LGHDT and CDR2 is YNNKEL (reference sequence). V lost 11 bases, J lost 7 bases, and 8 bases stayed unmatched. The CDR3 spells CACRQGRNSPLHF. The CDR3 region has the DNA TGTGCCTGCCGACAGGGTAGAAATTCACCCCTCCACTTT.

CDR3 DNA sequence: TGTGCTAGTGCGGGAGCGGCAGGACAGGGCTCCTACGAGCAGTACGTC. This codes for CASAGAAGQGSYEQYV. The chain links TRBV12-5 to TRBJ2-7; 8 bases fit TRBD1. V was clipped by 7 bases and J by 0 bases; unmatched bases: 11. There are 16 residues in the CDR3. Germline V gene lookup returns CDR1 LGHNT and CDR2 FRNRAP.

This rearrangement joins TRBV20-1 to TRBJ2-7; perhaps TRBD2 as D (5 bases). Trimming removed 8 bases at V and 2 bases at J, with 10 bases between. The V gene's germline CDR1 is DFQATT and CDR2 SNEGSKA (reference sequence). This CDR3 comprises 11 residues. The CDR3 sequence is CSHRGAYEQYF. The CDR3 DNA reads as TGCAGTCACCGGGGAGCCTACGAGCAGTACTTC.

The V call is TRBV29-1, the J call TRBJ2-7; D gene ambiguous. The CDR3 spans 15 residues. V was pared by 4 bases and J by 6 bases, with 22 bases between. Germline V gene data show CDR1 as SQVTM and CDR2 as ANQGSEA. DNA for the CDR3: TGCAGCGTTGCCCCGCAGACTCACGACGTAAGCGAGCAGTACTTC. Encoded protein: CSVAPQTHDVSEQYF.

The V and J genes are TRBV10-2 and TRBJ1-5, with a tentative D call TRBD1 (5 bases). This CDR3 has 20 residues. Germline V lookup: CDR1 WSHSY, CDR2 SAAADI. Trimming took off 0 bases at V and 3 bases at J, with 24 bases between the two ends. The CDR3: CASSESKTEYHDPLNQPQHF. The CDR3 region has the DNA TGCGCCAGCAGTGAGTCTAAGACAGAATACCACGATCCACTCAATCAGCCCCAGCATTTT.

V and J are TRBV2 and TRBJ1-1, with TRBD1 as a possible D gene (5 bases). There are 14 residues in the CDR3. Germline V gene sequence: CDR1 SNHLY, CDR2 FYNNEI. The V gene lost 4 bases and the J gene lost 3 bases, with 12 bases spanning the gap. CDR3 amino acids: CASSGTGWDTEAFF. The DNA of the CDR3 is TGTGCCAGCAGTGGCACAGGATGGGACACTGAAGCTTTCTTT.

The chain has TRBV19 and TRBJ1-6; D not resolved. The V and J ends lost 8 bases and 0 bases respectively, with 11 bases between them. This CDR3 region has 15 residues. The germline V gene has CDR1 LNHDA and CDR2 SQIVND (reference sequence). The CDR3 loop reads CASRVRGSYNSPLHF. CDR3 in DNA: TGTGCCAGTCGAGTCCGCGGCTCCTATAATTCACCCCTCCACTTT.

The chain combines TRBV29-1 with TRBJ2-1; TRBD1 is a possible D gene (5 bases). Germline V gives CDR1 SQVTM, CDR2 ANQGSEA. The CDR3 totals 11 residues. Trimming took off 6 bases at V and 6 bases at J, with 9 bases between the two ends. CDR3 sequence reads: CSVADINEQFF. The CDR3 DNA reads as TGCAGCGTGGCGGACATCAATGAGCAGTTCTTC.

This clone appeared a single time. V gene TRBV7-6 combines with J gene TRBJ2-7; weak D call: TRBD2 (5 bases). The CDR3 runs to 14 residues. With 1 base removed from V and 2 bases from J, the gap between germline ends came to 9 bases. Germline V gene data show CDR1 as SGHVS and CDR2 as FNYEAQ. CDR3 DNA sequence: TGTGCCAGCAGCTTAGATGTCGGGGCCTACGAGCAGTACTTC. This gives the protein CASSLDVGAYEQYF.

The gene calls are TRBV11-1 and TRBJ2-5; TRBD1 aligns across 7 bases. CDR1 and CDR2 (germline): SGHAT, FQDESV (reference sequence). Trimming removed 6 bases from V and 5 bases from J; junction bases left unmatched: 9. This CDR3 contains 14 residues. The CDR3 DNA follows: TGTGCCAGCAGTAGAAATTCCAGGGGGGAGACCCAGTACTTC. Protein: CASSRNSRGETQYF.

The genes are TRBV29-1 and TRBJ2-4, with 13 bases aligning to TRBD2. Germline assignment: CDR1 SQVTM and CDR2 ANQGSEA. With 8 bases clipped from V and 7 bases from J, the junction kept 5 bases outside the gene matches. CDR3 length: 13 residues. CDR3 amino acids: CSLRLAGGNIQYF. The CDR3 DNA is TGCAGCCTACGACTAGCGGGAGGTAACATTCAGTACTTC. The full variable domain, with the rest looked up from reference TRBV29-1 and TRBJ2-4, is SAVISQKPSRDICQRGTSLTIQCQVDSQVTMMFWYRQQPGQSLTLIATANQGSEATYESGFVIDKFPISRPNLTFSTLTVSNMSPEDSSIYLCSLRLAGGNIQYFGAGTRLSVL.

CDR3 region: CASSLNPLAGNTGELFF. CDR3 DNA: TGTGCCAGCAGTCTCAATCCTCTAGCGGGGAACACCGGGGAGCTGTTTTTT. The chain joins TRBV27 to TRBJ2-2, with 8 bases aligning to TRBD2. The germline CDR1 and CDR2 sequences are MNHEY and SMNVEV (reference sequence). V shed 5 bases, J shed 1 base, and the junction held 9 bases outside the gene matches. The CDR3 is 17 residues long.

CDR3 region: CASSPWEGTGPTYEQYF. DNA of the CDR3: TGTGCCAGCAGCCCATGGGAAGGGACAGGGCCAACCTACGAGCAGTACTTC. The gene calls are TRBV5-6 and TRBJ2-7; 9 bases are a match to TRBD1. This CDR3 comprises 17 residues. Germline V CDR1 and CDR2: SGHDT, YYEEEE. Unmatched junction bases numbered 13, after V lost 4 bases and J lost 2 bases. Together with reference TRBV5-6 and TRBJ2-7, the CDR3 gives the full variable domain: DAGVTQSPTHLIKTRGQQVTLRCSPKSGHDTVSWYQQALGQGPQFIFQYYEEEERQRGNFPDRFSGHQFPNYSSELNVNALLLGDSALYLCASSPWEGTGPTYEQYFGPGTRLTVT.